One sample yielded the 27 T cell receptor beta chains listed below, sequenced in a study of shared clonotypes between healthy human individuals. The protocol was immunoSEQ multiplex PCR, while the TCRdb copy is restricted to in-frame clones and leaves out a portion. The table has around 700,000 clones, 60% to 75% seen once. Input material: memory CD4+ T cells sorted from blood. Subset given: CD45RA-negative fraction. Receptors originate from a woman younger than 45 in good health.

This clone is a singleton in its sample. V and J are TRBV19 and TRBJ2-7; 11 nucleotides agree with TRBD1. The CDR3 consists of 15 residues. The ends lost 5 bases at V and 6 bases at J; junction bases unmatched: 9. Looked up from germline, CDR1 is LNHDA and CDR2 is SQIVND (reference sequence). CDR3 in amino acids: CASSRRDRGSTEQYF. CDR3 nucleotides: TGTGCCAGTAGTCGGCGGGACAGGGGGTCGACCGAGCAGTACTTC. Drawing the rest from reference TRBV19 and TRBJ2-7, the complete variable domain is DGGITQSPKYLFRKEGQNVTLSCEQNLNHDAMYWYRQDPGQGLRLIYYSQIVNDFQKGDIAEGYSVSREKKESFPLTVTSAQKNPTAFYLCASSRRDRGSTEQYFGPGTRLTVT.

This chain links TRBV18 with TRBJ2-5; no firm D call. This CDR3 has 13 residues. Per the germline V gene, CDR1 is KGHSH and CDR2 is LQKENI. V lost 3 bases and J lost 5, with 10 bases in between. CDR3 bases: TGTGCCAGCTCACCCTGGATAAAGGAGACCCAGTACTTC. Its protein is CASSPWIKETQYF.

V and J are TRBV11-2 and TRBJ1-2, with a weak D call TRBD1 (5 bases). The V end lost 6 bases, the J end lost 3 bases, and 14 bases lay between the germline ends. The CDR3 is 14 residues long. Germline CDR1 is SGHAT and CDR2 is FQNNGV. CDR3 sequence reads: CASRKPGRDYGYTF. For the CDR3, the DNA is TGTGCCAGCAGAAAGCCGGGCAGGGACTATGGCTACACCTTC.

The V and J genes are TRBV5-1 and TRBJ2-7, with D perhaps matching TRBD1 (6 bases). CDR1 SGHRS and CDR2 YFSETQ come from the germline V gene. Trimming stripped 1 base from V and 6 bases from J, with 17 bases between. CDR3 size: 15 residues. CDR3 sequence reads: CASSLRTGLSPEQYF. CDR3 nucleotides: TGCGCCAGCAGCTTGCGAACAGGGCTCAGCCCCGAGCAGTACTTC.

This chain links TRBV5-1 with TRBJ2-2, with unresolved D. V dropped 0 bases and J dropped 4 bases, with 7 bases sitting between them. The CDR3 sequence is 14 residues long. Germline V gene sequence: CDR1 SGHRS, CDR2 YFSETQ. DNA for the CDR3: TGCGCCAGCAGCTTGGGGGATCGCACCGGGGAGCTGTTTTTT. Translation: CASSLGDRTGELFF.

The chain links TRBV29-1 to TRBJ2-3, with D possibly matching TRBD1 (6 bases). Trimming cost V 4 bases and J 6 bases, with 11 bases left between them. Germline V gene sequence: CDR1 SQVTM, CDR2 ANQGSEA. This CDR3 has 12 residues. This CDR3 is CSVGQAVDTQYF. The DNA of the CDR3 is TGCAGCGTTGGACAGGCCGTGGATACGCAGTATTTT.

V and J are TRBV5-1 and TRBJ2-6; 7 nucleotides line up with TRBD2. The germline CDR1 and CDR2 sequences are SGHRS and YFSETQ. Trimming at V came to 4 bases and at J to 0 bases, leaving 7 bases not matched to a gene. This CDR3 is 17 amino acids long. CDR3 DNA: TGCGCCAGCAGCGAATTAGCGGGCACCTCTGGGGCCAACGTCCTGACTTTC. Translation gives CASSELAGTSGANVLTF.

The CDR3 nucleotides are TGTGCCAGTAGCGACCGGGACAGGGCAGATACGCAGTATTTT. Residues: CASSDRDRADTQYF. The chain recombines TRBV19 with TRBJ2-3; 9 positions match TRBD1. With 6 bases clipped from V and 4 bases from J, the junction kept 5 bases outside the gene matches. The germline V gene encodes CDR1 LNHDA and CDR2 SQIVND (reference sequence). The CDR3 is made up of 14 amino acids.

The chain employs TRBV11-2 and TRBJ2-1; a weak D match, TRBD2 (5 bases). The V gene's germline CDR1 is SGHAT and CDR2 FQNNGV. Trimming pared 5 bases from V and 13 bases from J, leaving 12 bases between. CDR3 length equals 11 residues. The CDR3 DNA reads TGTGCCAGCAGCGACCTAGCCCATCAGTTCTTC. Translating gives CASSDLAHQFF.

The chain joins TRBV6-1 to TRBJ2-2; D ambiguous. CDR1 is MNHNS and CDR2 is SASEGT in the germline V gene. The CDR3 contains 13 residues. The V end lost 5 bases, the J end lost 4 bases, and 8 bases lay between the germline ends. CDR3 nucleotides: TGTGCCAGCAGTCGACTCTTCACCGGGGAGCTGTTTTTT. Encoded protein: CASSRLFTGELFF.

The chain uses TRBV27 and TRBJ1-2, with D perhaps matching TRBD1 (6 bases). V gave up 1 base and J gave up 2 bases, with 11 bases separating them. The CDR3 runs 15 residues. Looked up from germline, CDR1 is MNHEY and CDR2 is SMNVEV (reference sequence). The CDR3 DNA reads TGTGCCAGCAGTTTATATATCGGGGGCAACTATGGCTACACCTTC. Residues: CASSLYIGGNYGYTF.

CDR3 loop: CASSITLSFGNTIYF. The DNA for the CDR3 is TGTGCCAGCAGTATCACTTTGAGTTTTGGAAACACCATATATTTT. V is TRBV28 and J is TRBJ1-3; unclear D gene. This CDR3 has 15 residues. V lost 5 bases and J lost 3, with 14 bases in between. Germline V lookup: CDR1 MDHEN, CDR2 SYDVKM.

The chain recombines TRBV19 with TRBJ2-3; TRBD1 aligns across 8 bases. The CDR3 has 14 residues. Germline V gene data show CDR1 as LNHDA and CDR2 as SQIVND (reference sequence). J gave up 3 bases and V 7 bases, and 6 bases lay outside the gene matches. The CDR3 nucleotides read TGTGCCAGTACCAACGGACAGGGAACAGATACGCAGTATTTT. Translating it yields CASTNGQGTDTQYF.

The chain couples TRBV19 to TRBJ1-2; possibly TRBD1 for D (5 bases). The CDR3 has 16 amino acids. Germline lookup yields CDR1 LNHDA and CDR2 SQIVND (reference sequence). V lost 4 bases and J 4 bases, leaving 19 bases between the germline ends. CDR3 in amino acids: CASSSPEGRESYGYTF. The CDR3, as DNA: TGTGCCAGTAGTAGCCCCGAGGGCAGGGAGAGCTATGGCTACACCTTC.

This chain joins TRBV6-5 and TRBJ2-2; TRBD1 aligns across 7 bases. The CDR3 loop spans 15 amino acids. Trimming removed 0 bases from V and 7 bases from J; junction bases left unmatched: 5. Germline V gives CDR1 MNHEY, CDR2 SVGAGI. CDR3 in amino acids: CASSYSGQSYGELFF. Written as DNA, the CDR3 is TGTGCCAGCAGTTACTCGGGACAGAGTTACGGGGAGCTGTTTTTT.

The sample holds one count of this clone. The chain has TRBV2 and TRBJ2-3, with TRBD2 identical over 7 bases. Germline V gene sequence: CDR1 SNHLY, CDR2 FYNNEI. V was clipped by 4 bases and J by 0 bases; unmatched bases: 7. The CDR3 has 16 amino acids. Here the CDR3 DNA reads TGTGCCAGCAGTGGAGCGGGATATACTAGCACAGATACGCAGTATTTT. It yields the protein CASSGAGYTSTDTQYF. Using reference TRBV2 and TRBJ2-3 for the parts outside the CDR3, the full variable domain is EPEVTQTPSHQVTQMGQEVILRCVPISNHLYFYWYRQILGQKVEFLVSFYNNEISEKSEIFDDQFSVERPDGSNFTLKIRSTKLEDSAMYFCASSGAGYTSTDTQYFGPGTRLTVL.

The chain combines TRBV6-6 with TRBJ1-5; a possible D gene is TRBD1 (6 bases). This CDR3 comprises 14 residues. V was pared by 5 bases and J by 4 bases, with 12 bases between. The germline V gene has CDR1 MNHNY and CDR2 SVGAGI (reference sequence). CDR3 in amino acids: CASSPTGLNQPQHF. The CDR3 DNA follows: TGTGCCAGCAGTCCGACAGGTCTAAATCAGCCCCAGCATTTT.

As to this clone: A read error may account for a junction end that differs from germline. CDR3 sequence: CASSDQGASHEQYF. The CDR3 nucleotides are TGTGCCAGCAGTGACCAGGGGGCCTCCCACGAGCAGTACTTC. The chain combines TRBV2 with TRBJ2-7; TRBD1 matches at 8 bases. The CDR3 is 14 residues long. The V gene's germline CDR1 is SNHLY and CDR2 FYNNEI.

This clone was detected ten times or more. The CDR3 region has the DNA TGTGCCAGCACCAAACCGGGCGAGCAGTACTTC. Its protein is CASTKPGEQYF. The genes are TRBV6-4 and TRBJ2-7; no clear D gene. Trimming took 7 bases from V and 6 from J, leaving 10 bases between them. This CDR3 has 11 amino acids. CDR1 and CDR2 (germline): MRHNA, SNTAGT.

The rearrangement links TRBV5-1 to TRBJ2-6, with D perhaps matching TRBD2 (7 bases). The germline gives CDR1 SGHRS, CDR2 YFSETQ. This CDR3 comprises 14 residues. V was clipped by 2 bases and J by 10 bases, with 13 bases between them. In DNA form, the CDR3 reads TGCGCCAGCAGCTTCGGGGGGCCATCAAACGTCCTGACTTTC. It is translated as CASSFGGPSNVLTF.

CDR3 sequence (DNA): TGTGCCAGCACCCCGGACAGGGGGCATCAGCCCCAGCATTTT. Its translation: CASTPDRGHQPQHF. The chain employs TRBV2 and TRBJ1-5; 11 positions match TRBD1. The CDR3 runs to 14 residues. CDR1 is SNHLY, CDR2 FYNNEI, per germline. The V segment lost 7 bases and the J segment 5 bases; nucleotides outside the gene matches: 4.

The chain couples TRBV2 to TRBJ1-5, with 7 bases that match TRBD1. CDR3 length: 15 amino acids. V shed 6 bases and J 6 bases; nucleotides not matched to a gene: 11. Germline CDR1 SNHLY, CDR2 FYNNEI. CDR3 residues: CASRAQGGPGQPQHF. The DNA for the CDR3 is TGTGCCAGCAGGGCCCAGGGGGGGCCGGGTCAGCCCCAGCATTTT.

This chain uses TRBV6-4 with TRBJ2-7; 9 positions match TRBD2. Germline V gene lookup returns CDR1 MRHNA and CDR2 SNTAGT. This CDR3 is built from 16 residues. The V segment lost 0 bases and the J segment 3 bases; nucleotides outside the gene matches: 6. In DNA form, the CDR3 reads TGTGCCAGCAGTGACTCGTTAGCGGGAGTTGACTACGAGCAGTACTTC. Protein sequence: CASSDSLAGVDYEQYF.

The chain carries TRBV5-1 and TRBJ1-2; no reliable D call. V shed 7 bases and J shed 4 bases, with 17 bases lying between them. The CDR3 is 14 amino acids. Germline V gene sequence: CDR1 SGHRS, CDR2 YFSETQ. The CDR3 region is CASRIDRELYGYTF. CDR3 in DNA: TGCGCCAGCCGAATCGACCGCGAACTCTATGGCTACACCTTC.

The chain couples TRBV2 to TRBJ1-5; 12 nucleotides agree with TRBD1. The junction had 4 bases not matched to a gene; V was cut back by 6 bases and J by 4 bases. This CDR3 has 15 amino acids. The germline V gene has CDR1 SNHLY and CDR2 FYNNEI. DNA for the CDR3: TGTGCCAGCAGCGGGACAGGGGGCCGGAATCAGCCCCAGCATTTT. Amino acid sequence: CASSGTGGRNQPQHF. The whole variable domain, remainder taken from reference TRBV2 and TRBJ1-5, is EPEVTQTPSHQVTQMGQEVILRCVPISNHLYFYWYRQILGQKVEFLVSFYNNEISEKSEIFDDQFSVERPDGSNFTLKIRSTKLEDSAMYFCASSGTGGRNQPQHFGDGTRLSIL.

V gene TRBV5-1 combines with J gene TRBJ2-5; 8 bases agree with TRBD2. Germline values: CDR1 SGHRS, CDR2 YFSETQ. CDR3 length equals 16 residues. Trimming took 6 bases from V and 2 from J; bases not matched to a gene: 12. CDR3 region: CASKGILAGSQETQYF. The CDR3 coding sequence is TGCGCCAGCAAAGGGATCCTAGCGGGTTCTCAAGAGACCCAGTACTTC.

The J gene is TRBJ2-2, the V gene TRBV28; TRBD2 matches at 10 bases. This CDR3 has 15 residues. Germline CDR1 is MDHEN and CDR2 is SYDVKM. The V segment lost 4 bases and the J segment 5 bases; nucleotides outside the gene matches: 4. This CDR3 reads CASSSSGRGTGELFF. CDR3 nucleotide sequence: TGTGCCAGCAGTTCTAGCGGGAGAGGAACCGGGGAGCTGTTTTTT.